This TCR beta chain was recovered during a study of cytomegalovirus exposure and HLA in healthy donors. Study-wide findings and caveats: Sequence variants that were highly shared formed a cluster that was likely a sequencing artifact.

60 Vbeta and 13 Jbeta primers were used in PCR. TCRdb keeps only in-frame clones here, not all; method: immunoSEQ multiplex PCR. The sample includes around 74,000 clones. As regards this clone: Its specificity is not known.

This CDR3 has 14 amino acids. Trimming stripped 8 bases from V and 3 bases from J, with 17 bases between. The germline V gene has CDR1 MNHNS and CDR2 SASEGT. This receptor was obtained from a man between 50 and 59 years old in good health and CMV-seropositive. Sequencing was done on a sample of PBMCs. This rearrangement joins TRBV6-1 to TRBJ2-7; D possibly corresponds to TRBD1 (7 bases). CDR3 DNA sequence: TGTGCCAGCTCCCTCCGACAGGGAGGCTACGAGCAGTACTTC. This sequence encodes CASSLRQGGYEQYF.